Below are 26 T cell receptor beta chains sequenced from a single sample in a study of cytomegalovirus exposure and HLA in healthy donors. The PCR used 60 Vbeta and 13 Jbeta primers. Profiling relied on immunoSEQ multiplex PCR, and the TCRdb table lists in-frame clones only, not all of them. This table has roughly 72,000 clones, around three quarters appearing once. Material for sequencing was PBMCs. The receptors come from a woman in her thirties or forties in good health and CMV-seropositive.

The gene calls are TRBV6-5 and TRBJ1-5; D gene ambiguous. The germline CDR1 and CDR2 sequences are MNHEY and SVGAGI. The CDR3 loop spans 13 amino acids. V shed 2 bases and J shed 9 bases, with 11 bases lying between them. This CDR3 is CASSYRGGLPQHF. As DNA, the CDR3 is TGTGCCAGCAGTTACCGGGGAGGGCTGCCCCAGCATTTT.

This chain connects TRBV7-9 to TRBJ2-3, with TRBD2 matching 9 bases. Per the germline V gene, CDR1 is SEHNR and CDR2 is FQNEAQ (reference sequence). The CDR3 length is 14 residues. J lost 5 bases, V lost 5 bases, and 5 bases had no gene match. The chain's CDR3 is CASSPRGGGDTQYF. CDR3 DNA sequence: TGTGCCAGCAGCCCGCGGGGGGGTGGAGATACGCAGTATTTT.

This rearrangement joins TRBV6-6 to TRBJ2-5; 9 nucleotides align to TRBD2. The CDR3 contains 14 residues. V dropped 6 bases and J dropped 4; count of bases not matched to a gene: 6. Germline CDR1 reads MNHNY; CDR2 reads SVGAGI (reference sequence). The CDR3 sequence is CASRAGGQGETQYF. The CDR3, as DNA: TGTGCCAGCAGGGCGGGGGGGCAGGGAGAGACCCAGTACTTC.

The chain recombines TRBV5-1 with TRBJ1-2, with D unclear. The germline gives CDR1 SGHRS, CDR2 YFSETQ. There are 15 residues in the CDR3. Deletions cut 1 base from V and 4 bases from J, with 14 bases between. The CDR3 reads CASSLSRAEGYGYTF. CDR3 nucleotide sequence: TGCGCCAGCAGCTTGTCGAGGGCCGAGGGCTATGGCTACACCTTC.

This rearrangement joins TRBV6-1 to TRBJ1-2; 9 bases align to TRBD1. The germline V gene encodes CDR1 MNHNS and CDR2 SASEGT. V trimming: 2 bases; J trimming: 6 bases; junction bases outside the gene matches: 4. There are 14 residues in the CDR3. The DNA of the CDR3 is TGTGCCAGCAGTGAATGGACAGGGGTGAATGGCTACACCTTC. It encodes CASSEWTGVNGYTF.

The rearrangement links TRBV2 to TRBJ1-2; TRBD1 might be the D (5 bases). The germline gives CDR1 SNHLY, CDR2 FYNNEI. The CDR3 contains 13 residues. The germline V and J ends were trimmed by 4 bases and 4 bases, with 10 bases remaining between them. DNA of the CDR3: TGTGCCAGCAGTGCGCGGGGCGTCTATGGCTACACCTTC. The encoded protein is CASSARGVYGYTF.

The chain is built from TRBV6-5 and TRBJ2-1; D gene uncertain. Trimming took off 0 bases at V and 0 bases at J, with 9 bases between the two ends. CDR1 and CDR2 (germline): MNHEY, SVGAGI. This CDR3 is built from 16 residues. The CDR3 is CASSYSGLGSYNEQFF. CDR3 bases: TGTGCCAGCAGTTACTCGGGCTTAGGCTCCTACAATGAGCAGTTCTTC.

The chain uses TRBV7-2 and TRBJ2-3, with D tentatively TRBD1 (6 bases). V was cut by 5 bases and J by 2 bases, with 20 bases left in between. CDR1 and CDR2 (germline): SGHTA, FQGNSA. This CDR3 has 17 residues. In DNA form, the CDR3 reads TGTGCCAGCAGCCCGTCACAGGGCAGCCGGTACACAGATACGCAGTATTTT. It yields the protein CASSPSQGSRYTDTQYF.

This clone was counted between two and nine times. The CDR3 nucleotides read TGCGCCAGCAGCTTTGGTTTGGGACAGGGCGAAAAACTGTTTTTT. Translated, it gives CASSFGLGQGEKLFF. This chain uses TRBV5-1 with TRBJ1-4, with 9 bases matching TRBD1. Trimming at V came to 2 bases and at J to 8 bases, leaving 7 bases not matched to a gene. Germline loops: CDR1 SGHRS, CDR2 YFSETQ. This CDR3 contains 15 residues. Variable domain in full (rest from reference TRBV5-1 and TRBJ1-4): KAGVTQTPRYLIKTRGQQVTLSCSPISGHRSVSWYQQTPGQGLQFLFEYFSETQRNKGNFPGRFSGRQFSNSRSEMNVSTLELGDSALYLCASSFGLGQGEKLFFGSGTQLSVL.

The chain couples TRBV11-2 to TRBJ1-2; TRBD1 is a possible D gene (5 bases). The V gene lost 4 bases and the J gene lost 6 bases, with 9 bases spanning the gap. The CDR3 runs 12 residues. Germline CDR1 reads SGHAT; CDR2 reads FQNNGV. CDR3 loop: CASSSAGHGYTF. Written as DNA, the CDR3 is TGTGCCAGCAGCTCCGCGGGACATGGCTACACCTTC.

The chain is built from TRBV30 and TRBJ1-1; TRBD1 matches at 8 bases. Unmatched junction bases numbered 5, after V lost 2 bases and J lost 3 bases. This CDR3 has 14 residues. From germline, CDR1 is GTSNPN and CDR2 SVGIG (reference sequence). This CDR3 is CAWSPGGTYTEAFF. CDR3 DNA sequence: TGTGCCTGGAGTCCAGGGGGCACGTACACTGAAGCTTTCTTT.

The CDR3 DNA sequence: TGTGCCAGCTCACCCGAACTAGCGGGAGTGTATGAGCAGTTCTTC. Its translation is CASSPELAGVYEQFF. This rearrangement joins TRBV18 to TRBJ2-1; 11 bases are shared with TRBD2. The V segment lost 3 bases and the J segment 8 bases; nucleotides outside the gene matches: 6. The CDR3 contains 15 residues. Germline V gives CDR1 KGHSH, CDR2 LQKENI. Full variable domain (missing parts from reference TRBV18 and TRBJ2-1): NAGVMQNPRHLVRRRGQEARLRCSPMKGHSHVYWYRQLPEEGLKFMVYLQKENIIDESGMPKERFSAEFPKEGPSILRIQQVVRGDSAAYFCASSPELAGVYEQFFGPGTRLTVL.

In this sample, this clone turned up once. CDR3: CASSLGSGDQPQHF. The CDR3 region has the DNA TGTGCCAGCAGCTTAGGATCGGGAGACCAGCCCCAGCATTTT. The J gene is TRBJ1-5, the V gene TRBV7-9; D is uncertain. There are 14 residues in the CDR3. Trimming took 1 base from V and 7 from J, leaving 11 bases between them. The germline CDR1 and CDR2 sequences are SEHNR and FQNEAQ (reference sequence).

This clone was detected once. The V call is TRBV7-8, the J call TRBJ1-2; TRBD1 might be the D (6 bases). In germline, CDR1 is SGHVS, CDR2 FQNEAQ. CDR3 size: 13 residues. Trimming took off 3 bases at V and 6 bases at J, with 11 bases between the two ends. This CDR3 is CASSLRSGDGYTF. The CDR3 nucleotides read TGTGCCAGCAGCTTGAGGTCAGGGGATGGCTACACCTTC.

CDR3: CASSLRRPGQGAQKTSGSSYEQYF. In nucleotides, the CDR3 is TGCGCCAGCAGCTTGCGCCGACCGGGACAGGGGGCCCAGAAGACTAGCGGTAGCTCCTACGAGCAGTACTTC. This chain links TRBV5-1 with TRBJ2-7; 12 bases agree with TRBD1. This CDR3 contains 24 residues. The ends lost 1 base at V and 0 bases at J; junction bases unmatched: 26. CDR1 and CDR2 from the germline V gene are SGHRS and YFSETQ.

The rearrangement links TRBV28 to TRBJ2-2; TRBD2 matches 14 bases. The V segment lost 4 bases and the J segment 5 bases; nucleotides outside the gene matches: 9. The CDR3 is 18 amino acids. The germline gives CDR1 MDHEN, CDR2 SYDVKM. The CDR3 sequence is CASSSPGLAGVFTGELFF. CDR3 nucleotide sequence: TGTGCCAGCAGTTCTCCGGGACTAGCGGGAGTTTTTACCGGGGAGCTGTTTTTT.

The rearrangement links TRBV30 to TRBJ2-1; D possibly corresponds to TRBD2 (5 bases). This CDR3 region has 10 residues. Germline-derived CDR1 and CDR2 are GTSNPN and SVGIG (reference sequence). V was cut by 8 bases and J by 8 bases, with 10 bases left in between. The CDR3 bases are TGTGCCCAGTACGGGGATGAGCAGTTCTTC. This sequence encodes CAQYGDEQFF.

The chain has TRBV12-5 and TRBJ2-1; TRBD2 aligns across 13 bases. V lost 5 bases and J lost 4; bases outside the gene matches: 2. CDR1 is LGHNT, CDR2 FRNRAP, per germline. The CDR3 contains 15 residues. CDR3 in DNA: TGTGCTAGTGGTCTGGGACTAGCGGGGTACAATGAGCAGTTCTTC. Its translation: CASGLGLAGYNEQFF.

For this clone: The junction and the germline gene differ at one end; a read error may be behind it. V and J are TRBV6-4 and TRBJ2-7; TRBD1 aligns across 10 bases. This CDR3 is built from 12 residues. Germline values: CDR1 MRHNA, CDR2 SNTAGT. The CDR3 DNA reads TGTGCCAGCAGTGGGACCGGGACAGGGGAAGACTTC. The encoded protein is CASSGTGTGEDF.

V and J are TRBV18 and TRBJ2-1, with 8 bases lining up with TRBD1. Germline values: CDR1 KGHSH, CDR2 LQKENI. After removal of 4 bases from V and 5 bases from J, the junction contained 7 bases not matched to a gene. The length of the CDR3 is 15 residues. The chain's CDR3 is CASSLTGTGNNEQFF. CDR3 sequence (DNA): TGTGCCAGCTCACTGACCGGGACAGGTAACAATGAGCAGTTCTTC.

The chain employs TRBV30 and TRBJ1-5; a weak D match, TRBD1 (6 bases). This CDR3 has 14 residues. Trimming cost V 2 bases and J 5 bases, with 13 bases left between them. Germline loops: CDR1 GTSNPN, CDR2 SVGIG (reference sequence). CDR3 sequence (DNA): TGTGCCTGGAGTACAGGGCCGGATCATCAGCCCCAGCATTTT. Translating it yields CAWSTGPDHQPQHF.

The gene calls are TRBV27 and TRBJ2-7; 8 bases are shared with TRBD2. V trimming: 6 bases; J trimming: 5 bases; junction bases outside the gene matches: 15. Germline loops: CDR1 MNHEY, CDR2 SMNVEV (reference sequence). The CDR3 runs to 16 residues. The CDR3 DNA reads TGTGCCAGCAGAGACCAGGCCGGCGGGAGGAGGCACGAGCAGTACTTC. Its protein is CASRDQAGGRRHEQYF.

In this sample, this clone turned up once. The rearrangement joins TRBV2 to TRBJ2-1; 8 bases agree with TRBD2. Germline V gene data show CDR1 as SNHLY and CDR2 as FYNNEI. The length of the CDR3 is 14 residues. The V gene end was trimmed by 8 bases and the J gene end by 7 bases; junction bases not matched to a gene: 10. This CDR3 reads CASLGLALGNEQFF. CDR3 bases: TGTGCCAGCCTCGGACTAGCCCTAGGGAATGAGCAGTTCTTC.

This chain uses TRBV30 with TRBJ1-5, with D hard to call. This CDR3 has 15 residues. The V and J ends lost 2 bases and 2 bases respectively, with 13 bases between them. The germline CDR1 and CDR2 sequences are GTSNPN and SVGIG (reference sequence). The CDR3 DNA follows: TGTGCCTGGAGTCGGCGGGCCGTGGGCAATCAGCCCCAGCATTTT. Protein product: CAWSRRAVGNQPQHF. The full variable domain, its missing parts supplied by reference TRBV30 and TRBJ1-5, is SQTIHQWPATLVQPVGSPLSLECTVEGTSNPNLYWYRQAAGRGLQLLFYSVGIGQISSEVPQNLSASRPQDRQFILSSKKLLLSDSGFYLCAWSRRAVGNQPQHFGDGTRLSIL.

This sequence joins TRBV7-6 and TRBJ2-5; 16 positions agree with TRBD2. The CDR3 covers 16 residues. With V trimmed by 4 bases and J by 2 bases, 1 base remained unmatched. Germline V lookup: CDR1 SGHVS, CDR2 FNYEAQ. The chain's CDR3 is CASSSGLAGGQETQYF. CDR3 coding DNA: TGTGCCAGCAGCTCGGGACTAGCGGGGGGGCAAGAGACCCAGTACTTC. The entire variable domain, with the rest obtained from reference TRBV7-6 and TRBJ2-5, is as follows: GAGVSQSPRYKVTKRGQDVALRCDPISGHVSLYWYRQALGQGPEFLTYFNYEAQQDKSGLPNDRFSAERPEGSISTLTIQRTEQRDSAMYRCASSSGLAGGQETQYFGPGTRLLVL.

The J gene is TRBJ2-1, the V gene TRBV2; D perhaps matches TRBD2 (6 bases). Trimming stripped 6 bases from V and 3 bases from J, with 12 bases between. Germline loops: CDR1 SNHLY, CDR2 FYNNEI. This CDR3 has 14 residues. CDR3 region: CASSGGTFYNEQFF. The CDR3, as DNA: TGTGCCAGCAGCGGAGGGACCTTCTACAATGAGCAGTTCTTC.